These 32 T cell receptor beta chains were all obtained from the same sample, sequenced in a study of shared clonotypes between healthy human individuals. Clones were read by immunoSEQ multiplex PCR, and TCRdb kept only the in-frame ones, dropping some. In the table there are 2 million to 2.5 million clones, approximately 93% of which are singletons. Sequenced material: naive CD4+ T cells from PBMCs. Noted subset: CD45RA+ positively selected. Receptors were obtained from a man younger than 35 in good health. Some clones in this sample may be carry-over from other donors' samples.

This sequence joins TRBV4-1 and TRBJ2-7; D gene uncertain. The V and J ends lost 1 base and 5 bases respectively, with 9 bases between them. This CDR3 has 13 residues. Germline V gives CDR1 MGHRA, CDR2 YSYEKL. CDR3 coding DNA: TGCGCCAGCAGCCAAGTAGGTCGCAACGAGCAGTACTTC. It specifies CASSQVGRNEQYF.

V is TRBV5-1 and J is TRBJ2-7, with 9 positions matching TRBD2. J gave up 6 bases and V 2 bases, and 9 bases lay outside the gene matches. The CDR3 extends over 15 amino acids. Germline V lookup: CDR1 SGHRS, CDR2 YFSETQ. DNA of the CDR3: TGCGCCAGCAGCTTATTAGCGGGAGCCCCCTCCGAGCAGTACTTC. Protein product: CASSLLAGAPSEQYF.

The rearrangement uses TRBV28 and TRBJ2-6; no reliable D call. Germline assignment: CDR1 MDHEN and CDR2 SYDVKM. V lost 6 bases and J 4 bases, leaving 16 bases between the germline ends. The CDR3 has 16 residues. The CDR3 loop is CASRPSALLGANVLTF. CDR3 DNA: TGTGCCAGCAGGCCCTCCGCCTTGTTAGGGGCCAACGTCCTGACTTTC.

This clone has just a few counts. The V and J genes are TRBV2 and TRBJ1-1; D is ambiguous. Germline V gene data show CDR1 as SNHLY and CDR2 as FYNNEI. This CDR3 has 13 amino acids. The ends were cut back, 11 bases at V and 5 bases at J, with 18 bases in the middle. CDR3 nucleotide sequence: TGTGCCTGGATCGTGGAAGTAGGGACTGAAGCTTTCTTT. Protein product: CAWIVEVGTEAFF.

This chain's CDR3 is CASRDTGLYGYTF. DNA for the CDR3: TGTGCCAGCAGGGATACAGGATTGTATGGCTACACCTTC. The J gene is TRBJ1-2, the V gene TRBV7-9; D perhaps matches TRBD1 (5 bases). Germline V gene lookup returns CDR1 SEHNR and CDR2 FQNEAQ (reference sequence). The CDR3 spans 13 residues. V lost 6 bases to trimming and J lost 5 bases, with 13 bases between them.

This chain connects TRBV2 to TRBJ2-7; D is unresolved. CDR3 length equals 11 residues. The germline V gene has CDR1 SNHLY and CDR2 FYNNEI. Deletions cut 6 bases from V and 7 bases from J, with 10 bases between. CDR3 region: CASRLRPEQYF. As DNA, the CDR3 is TGTGCCAGCAGACTGCGACCAGAGCAGTACTTC.

Note on this clone: Other DNA sequences in this specimen translate into the identical CDR3. This chain joins TRBV5-4 and TRBJ1-4; the D is unclear. The V gene's germline CDR1 is SGHNT and CDR2 YYREEE (reference sequence). The CDR3 loop spans 14 amino acids. V lost 5 bases and J lost 1, with 9 bases in between. CDR3 amino acids: CASSPGGTNEKLFF. DNA for the CDR3: TGTGCCAGCAGTCCGGGAGGAACTAATGAAAAACTGTTTTTT.

This sequence joins TRBV7-2 and TRBJ1-4, with TRBD1 identical over 9 bases. This CDR3 is built from 14 residues. Trimming at V came to 8 bases and at J to 8 bases, leaving 9 bases not matched to a gene. From germline, CDR1 is SGHTA and CDR2 FQGNSA. In DNA, the CDR3 is TGTGCCAGCGGACCCGGGACAGGGAACGAAAAACTGTTTTTT. Residues: CASGPGTGNEKLFF.

This chain joins TRBV4-1 and TRBJ1-2; the D gene is possibly TRBD1 (5 bases). The CDR3 sequence is 14 residues long. Deletions cut 0 bases from V and 7 bases from J, with 12 bases between. Germline loops: CDR1 MGHRA, CDR2 YSYEKL. CDR3 in amino acids: CASSQDLRGPGYTF. As DNA, the CDR3 is TGCGCCAGCAGCCAAGATTTGAGGGGCCCTGGCTACACCTTC.

The chain uses TRBV5-1 and TRBJ2-7, with D uncertain. With 2 bases removed from V and 0 bases from J, the gap between germline ends came to 9 bases. The CDR3 consists of 14 residues. The germline CDR1 and CDR2 sequences are SGHRS and YFSETQ. The CDR3 loop is CASSFYESSYEQYF. CDR3 sequence (DNA): TGCGCCAGCAGCTTTTACGAGAGCTCCTACGAGCAGTACTTC.

The V and J genes are TRBV4-2 and TRBJ1-1; D is possibly TRBD1 (6 bases). The V gene lost 1 base and the J gene lost 6 bases, with 15 bases spanning the gap. Germline CDR1 is LGHNA and CDR2 is YNFKEQ. The CDR3 consists of 15 residues. Written as DNA, the CDR3 is TGTGCCAGCAGCCAAGTGAGGTCGACAGGTCCTGAAGCTTTCTTT. Amino acids: CASSQVRSTGPEAFF.

The CDR3 reads CASSTTSVTDTQYF. The CDR3 DNA follows: TGTGCCAGTAGTACGACTAGCGTCACAGATACGCAGTATTTT. J is TRBJ2-3 and V is TRBV19; 8 positions agree with TRBD2. The CDR3 is 14 amino acids. Germline CDR1 and CDR2: LNHDA and SQIVND (reference sequence). The J segment lost 2 bases and the V segment lost 4 bases, leaving 2 bases of the junction unmatched.

This rearrangement joins TRBV7-9 to TRBJ1-3; TRBD1 aligns across 7 bases. This CDR3 is built from 14 residues. The germline V gene has CDR1 SEHNR and CDR2 FQNEAQ (reference sequence). The CDR3 sequence: CSMDGTASGNTIYF. CDR3 DNA sequence: TGTTCCATGGATGGGACAGCCTCTGGAAACACCATATATTTT. Supplemented by reference TRBV7-9 and TRBJ1-3, the full variable domain reads DTGVSQNPRHKITKRGQNVTFRCDPISEHNRLYWYRQTLGQGPEFLTYFQNEAQLEKSRLLSDRFSAERPKGSFSTLEIQRTEQGDSAMYLCSMDGTASGNTIYFGEGSWLTVV.

The rearrangement joins TRBV11-2 to TRBJ1-2, with TRBD1 as a possible D gene (5 bases). Trimming removed 0 bases at V and 6 bases at J, with 14 bases between. The CDR3 has 15 residues. The V gene's germline CDR1 is SGHAT and CDR2 FQNNGV. This CDR3 reads CASSLDRRGGDGYTF. In DNA, the CDR3 is TGTGCCAGCAGCTTAGATCGGAGGGGAGGGGATGGCTACACCTTC.

CDR3 protein: CATGQGNYGYTF. CDR3 bases: TGTGCCACCGGACAGGGTAACTATGGCTACACCTTC. V gene TRBV10-3 combines with J gene TRBJ1-2; 8 bases agree with TRBD1. Trimming cost V 10 bases and J 1 base; bases outside gene matches: 2. This CDR3 is built from 12 residues. The germline gives CDR1 ENHRY, CDR2 SYGVKD.

In this sample, this clone turned up once. This chain uses TRBV15 with TRBJ1-4; a possible D gene is TRBD1 (5 bases). Germline V gene sequence: CDR1 LNHNV, CDR2 YYDKDF (reference sequence). V was shortened by 1 base and J by 7 bases, with 10 bases between the two germline ends. The CDR3 runs 14 residues. As DNA, the CDR3 is TGTGCCACCAGCAGAGTGAGTGGGGGTGAAAAACTGTTTTTT. It codes for CATSRVSGGEKLFF.

The rearrangement uses TRBV18 and TRBJ2-7; 9 bases map to TRBD1. This CDR3 is 17 amino acids long. Germline CDR1 KGHSH, CDR2 LQKENI. V was clipped by 4 bases and J by 3 bases; unmatched bases: 13. The CDR3 spells CASSRTRDRVSNYEQYF. The CDR3 DNA reads as TGTGCCAGCTCACGGACCCGGGACAGGGTATCAAACTACGAGCAGTACTTC.

The chain's CDR3 is CASIHSQGPYEQYF. CDR3 bases: TGTGCCAGCATCCACTCCCAGGGGCCCTACGAGCAGTACTTC. The V gene is TRBV28, the J gene TRBJ2-7; D is possibly TRBD1 (6 bases). The V and J ends lost 7 bases and 2 bases respectively, with 15 bases between them. This CDR3 is built from 14 residues. Per germline, CDR1 MDHEN and CDR2 SYDVKM.

This chain links TRBV6-1 with TRBJ1-2, with a weak D call TRBD1 (6 bases). Germline lookup yields CDR1 MNHNS and CDR2 SASEGT. Deletions cut 7 bases from V and 4 bases from J, with 19 bases between. There are 15 residues in the CDR3. The CDR3 sequence is CASTPAQGGGYGYTF. CDR3 coding DNA: TGTGCCAGCACCCCTGCACAGGGAGGAGGCTATGGCTACACCTTC.

This chain uses TRBV18 with TRBJ2-7; D is uncertain. V was clipped by 6 bases and J by 0 bases, with 12 bases between them. The CDR3 is 14 residues long. Per the germline V gene, CDR1 is KGHSH and CDR2 is LQKENI. The CDR3 DNA is TGTGCCAGCTCTCCGGGTTCGACCTCCTACGAGCAGTACTTC. Residues: CASSPGSTSYEQYF.

The V gene is TRBV9, the J gene TRBJ1-1; TRBD1 might be the D (6 bases). CDR3 length equals 14 residues. The V end lost 0 bases, the J end lost 2 bases, and 8 bases lay between the germline ends. Germline lookup yields CDR1 SGDLS and CDR2 YYNGEE. The CDR3 spells CASSVEDRNTEAFF. CDR3 DNA sequence: TGTGCCAGCAGCGTAGAGGACAGAAACACTGAAGCTTTCTTT. Together with reference TRBV9 and TRBJ1-1, the CDR3 gives the full variable domain: DSGVTQTPKHLITATGQRVTLRCSPRSGDLSVYWYQQSLDQGLQFLIQYYNGEERAKGNILERFSAQQFPDLHSELNLSSLELGDSALYFCASSVEDRNTEAFFGQGTRLTVV.

Worth noting for this clone: The junction does not match germline at one end; this may be a read error. The V gene is TRBV5-8, the J gene TRBJ1-2; 7 positions agree with TRBD1. CDR3 length: 12 residues. Per the germline V gene, CDR1 is SGHTS and CDR2 is YDEGEE. CDR3 protein: CASSSGQYPNDF. CDR3 nucleotide sequence: TGTGCCAGCAGCTCGGGACAGTATCCGAACGACTTC.

The rearrangement links TRBV28 to TRBJ2-5; TRBD2 might be the D (7 bases). V lost 3 bases and J 4 bases, leaving 21 bases between the germline ends. The CDR3 consists of 17 residues. The germline gives CDR1 MDHEN, CDR2 SYDVKM. The CDR3, as DNA: TGTGCCAGCAGTTTCGGGGGGCTAGCGCTCCCCGCAGAGACCCAGTACTTC. Its protein is CASSFGGLALPAETQYF.

Of note for this clone: This same CDR3 is encoded by further DNA sequences in the sample. V and J are TRBV5-1 and TRBJ1-5; 7 nucleotides line up with TRBD1. Germline CDR1 is SGHRS and CDR2 is YFSETQ. CDR3 length: 15 residues. Germline trimming cut 0 bases from V and 4 bases from J; bases unmatched to any gene: 4. In nucleotides, the CDR3 is TGCGCCAGCAGCTTGGGAGGGACAGCAAATCAGCCCCAGCATTTT. Its protein is CASSLGGTANQPQHF. Combining the CDR3 with reference TRBV5-1 and TRBJ1-5 gives the whole variable domain KAGVTQTPRYLIKTRGQQVTLSCSPISGHRSVSWYQQTPGQGLQFLFEYFSETQRNKGNFPGRFSGRQFSNSRSEMNVSTLELGDSALYLCASSLGGTANQPQHFGDGTRLSIL.

This clone was seen a handful of times. The sample contains more than one DNA sequence encoding this CDR3. The gene calls are TRBV28 and TRBJ2-1; D not resolved. The germline V and J ends were trimmed by 6 bases and 4 bases, with 4 bases remaining between them. This CDR3 has 11 residues. Germline V gives CDR1 MDHEN, CDR2 SYDVKM. The CDR3 loop is CASREYNEQFF. The CDR3 DNA sequence: TGTGCCAGCAGAGAGTACAATGAGCAGTTCTTC.

This chain links TRBV11-2 with TRBJ2-1; D is unclear. The CDR3 consists of 15 residues. Looked up from germline, CDR1 is SGHAT and CDR2 is FQNNGV. Trimming took off 0 bases at V and 0 bases at J, with 6 bases between the two ends. CDR3 in amino acids: CASSLELGSYNEQFF. The DNA of the CDR3 is TGTGCCAGCAGCTTAGAACTCGGCTCCTACAATGAGCAGTTCTTC. Drawing the rest from reference TRBV11-2 and TRBJ2-1, the complete variable domain is EAGVAQSPRYKIIEKRQSVAFWCNPISGHATLYWYQQILGQGPKLLIQFQNNGVVDDSQLPKDRFSAERLKGVDSTLKIQPAKLEDSAVYLCASSLELGSYNEQFFGPGTRLTVL.

The table lists this clone with a few counts. The rearrangement uses TRBV2 and TRBJ1-1, with a weak D call TRBD1 (5 bases). The CDR3 runs to 14 residues. Germline CDR1 SNHLY, CDR2 FYNNEI. V was pared by 2 bases and J by 3 bases, with 10 bases between. CDR3 region: CASSELGRDTEAFF. The DNA for the CDR3 is TGTGCCAGCAGTGAACTGGGGCGGGACACTGAAGCTTTCTTT.

For this clone: Other DNA sequences in this specimen translate into the identical CDR3. This sequence joins TRBV5-1 and TRBJ2-1, with D hard to call. V lost 0 bases and J lost 5, with 6 bases in between. Germline CDR1 reads SGHRS; CDR2 reads YFSETQ. The CDR3 runs to 13 residues. CDR3 sequence (DNA): TGCGCCAGCAGCTTGGTACCAGACAATGAGCAGTTCTTC. It codes for CASSLVPDNEQFF.

On this clone: Other DNA variants within this sample encode the same CDR3. The V and J genes are TRBV7-9 and TRBJ2-7; tentative D call: TRBD2 (6 bases). The V gene's germline CDR1 is SEHNR and CDR2 FQNEAQ (reference sequence). The CDR3 consists of 13 residues. V was shortened by 0 bases and J by 5 bases, with 8 bases between the two germline ends. The DNA for the CDR3 is TGTGCCAGCAGCTTAGCCGGGACTGACGAGCAGTACTTC. Translating it yields CASSLAGTDEQYF.

V usage is TRBV4-2 and J usage is TRBJ2-7; 9 positions match TRBD2. The CDR3 covers 15 residues. J lost 3 bases, V lost 1 base, and 4 bases had no gene match. The V gene's germline CDR1 is LGHNA and CDR2 YNFKEQ. The CDR3 sequence: CASSQGLAGNYEQYF. The CDR3 DNA follows: TGTGCCAGCAGCCAAGGGCTAGCGGGGAACTACGAGCAGTACTTC.

With respect to this clone: This same CDR3 is encoded by further DNA sequences in the sample. The CDR3 loop is CASSPGVYNEQFF. The CDR3 DNA reads as TGTGCCAGCAGTCCAGGGGTCTACAATGAGCAGTTCTTC. The chain couples TRBV7-8 to TRBJ2-1; possibly TRBD1 for D (6 bases). The ends were cut back, 6 bases at V and 3 bases at J, with 9 bases in the middle. CDR3 size: 13 residues. Germline V gene lookup returns CDR1 SGHVS and CDR2 FQNEAQ. Together with reference TRBV7-8 and TRBJ2-1, the CDR3 gives the full variable domain: GAGVSQSPRYKVAKRGQDVALRCDPISGHVSLFWYQQALGQGPEFLTYFQNEAQLDKSGLPSDRFFAERPEGSVSTLKIQRTQQEDSAVYLCASSPGVYNEQFFGPGTRLTVL.

The chain links TRBV2 to TRBJ1-2; 7 bases fit TRBD1. Germline values: CDR1 SNHLY, CDR2 FYNNEI. V shed 4 bases and J 4 bases; nucleotides not matched to a gene: 3. The CDR3 totals 13 residues. The chain's CDR3 is CASSGRTGYGYTF. CDR3 sequence (DNA): TGTGCCAGCAGTGGACGGACAGGCTATGGCTACACCTTC.